The 15 T cell receptor beta chains below were found in one sample sequenced in a study of T cells after somatic rescue of genetic block. The repertoire was sequenced with immunoSEQ multiplex PCR; TCRdb's copy has only in-frame clones and lacks some. Among over 14,000 clones listed, about three quarters were seen once. Sequenced input: peripheral blood mononuclear cells (PBMCs). The receptors were gathered from a man aged 18 to 30.

This clone has just one count. The chain employs TRBV19 and TRBJ2-2; 9 bases are a match to TRBD1. Germline V gene data show CDR1 as LNHDA and CDR2 as SQIVND (reference sequence). Germline trimming cut 6 bases from V and 4 bases from J; bases unmatched to any gene: 9. CDR3 length: 16 residues. CDR3 loop: CASRDGTGKGTGELFF. As DNA, the CDR3 is TGTGCCAGTAGGGACGGGACAGGGAAGGGCACCGGGGAGCTGTTTTTT.

The CDR3, as DNA: TGTGCCAGTCTAACCACCGGGGAGCTGTTTTTT. It is translated as CASLTTGELFF. V gene TRBV7-9 combines with J gene TRBJ2-2; no definite D call. Trimming left V 9 bases short and J 4 bases short, with 6 bases between. CDR1 is SEHNR, CDR2 FQNEAQ, per germline (reference sequence). The CDR3 is made up of 11 amino acids.

This clone was observed a handful of times. The chain has TRBV28 and TRBJ1-4; 8 bases are shared with TRBD1. The germline gives CDR1 MDHEN, CDR2 SYDVKM. After removal of 4 bases from V and 2 bases from J, the junction contained 3 bases not matched to a gene. This CDR3 comprises 15 residues. The CDR3, as DNA: TGTGCCAGCAGTTCAGGGGGCTGGACTAATGAAAAACTGTTTTTT. Its protein is CASSSGGWTNEKLFF.

The rearrangement joins TRBV5-4 to TRBJ1-1; maybe TRBD1 (6 bases). Germline V gene lookup returns CDR1 SGHNT and CDR2 YYREEE (reference sequence). This CDR3 spans 13 amino acids. Trimming took 0 bases from V and 4 from J, leaving 7 bases between them. CDR3 sequence reads: CASSLDRVTEAFF. The CDR3 DNA follows: TGTGCCAGCAGCTTGGACAGGGTCACTGAAGCTTTCTTT.

The genes are TRBV6-5 and TRBJ2-1; D is perhaps TRBD1 or TRBD2 (5 bases each). This CDR3 is built from 16 residues. The V end lost 2 bases, the J end lost 6 bases, and 17 bases lay between the germline ends. CDR1 MNHEY and CDR2 SVGAGI come from the germline V gene. The chain's CDR3 is CASSYPPGPRRNEQFF. CDR3 DNA sequence: TGTGCCAGCAGTTACCCGCCGGGACCCCGGCGCAATGAGCAGTTCTTC.

This clone was found once. The chain links TRBV28 to TRBJ2-2; the D is unclear. Germline assignment: CDR1 MDHEN and CDR2 SYDVKM. V lost 1 base and J lost 5, with 8 bases in between. CDR3 length: 14 amino acids. The CDR3: CASSLYIRTGELFF. The CDR3 coding sequence is TGTGCCAGCAGTTTATACATCCGTACCGGGGAGCTGTTTTTT. Full variable domain (remainder filled in from reference TRBV28 and TRBJ2-2): DVKVTQSSRYLVKRTGEKVFLECVQDMDHENMFWYRQDPGLGLRLIYFSYDVKMKEKGDIPEGYSVSREKKERFSLILESASTNQTSMYLCASSLYIRTGELFFGEGSRLTVL.

This chain connects TRBV15 to TRBJ2-3; 9 bases match TRBD2. J was trimmed by 4 bases and V by 0 bases; bases with no gene match: 8. CDR3 length: 17 residues. Germline V gives CDR1 LNHNV, CDR2 YYDKDF (reference sequence). In nucleotides, the CDR3 is TGTGCCACCAGCAGAGATTGGGCGGGAGGGCCTTCAGATACGCAGTATTTT. This translates into CATSRDWAGGPSDTQYF.

This clone is medium-sized. This sequence joins TRBV30 and TRBJ2-1; D possibly uses TRBD1 or TRBD2 (5 bases each). The germline V and J ends were trimmed by 4 bases and 4 bases, with 17 bases remaining between them. This CDR3 has 15 residues. CDR1 is GTSNPN and CDR2 is SVGIG in the germline V gene (reference sequence). The CDR3 DNA reads TGTGCCTGGAACCGTAGAGGGGTTCTTTACAATGAGCAGTTCTTC. It is translated as CAWNRRGVLYNEQFF.

V and J are TRBV18 and TRBJ2-1, with D possibly being TRBD1 or TRBD2 (5 bases each). V was trimmed by 3 bases and J by 6 bases, leaving 15 bases between them. Per the germline V gene, CDR1 is KGHSH and CDR2 is LQKENI. This CDR3 contains 15 residues. This CDR3 reads CASSPWDQRRNEQFF. CDR3 DNA: TGTGCCAGCTCACCCTGGGACCAGCGCCGCAATGAGCAGTTCTTC. The full variable domain, completed using reference TRBV18 and TRBJ2-1, is NAGVMQNPRHLVRRRGQEARLRCSPMKGHSHVYWYRQLPEEGLKFMVYLQKENIIDESGMPKERFSAEFPKEGPSILRIQQVVRGDSAAYFCASSPWDQRRNEQFFGPGTRLTVL.

The rearrangement links TRBV5-6 to TRBJ1-6, with a weak D call TRBD1 (5 bases). Trimming stripped 0 bases from V and 9 bases from J, with 10 bases between. This CDR3 contains 14 residues. CDR1 is SGHDT and CDR2 is YYEEEE in the germline V gene. As DNA, the CDR3 is TGTGCCAGCAGCTTGGGGGTCAGGGCTTCACCCCTCCACTTT. Its translation: CASSLGVRASPLHF.

This chain links TRBV15 with TRBJ2-6; the match to TRBD2 covers 9 bases. CDR1 is LNHNV, CDR2 YYDKDF, per germline (reference sequence). Trimming at V came to 2 bases and at J to 0 bases, leaving 5 bases not matched to a gene. The CDR3 extends over 18 amino acids. The CDR3 bases are TGTGCCACCAGCAGATGGACTAGCGCTTTCTCTGGGGCCAACGTCCTGACTTTC. Translation: CATSRWTSAFSGANVLTF.

There are a few counts of this clone. The chain links TRBV9 to TRBJ1-2; TRBD1 matches at 7 bases. The CDR3 is made up of 12 amino acids. The germline gives CDR1 SGDLS, CDR2 YYNGEE. V lost 0 bases, J lost 8 bases, and 1 base stayed unmatched. Written as DNA, the CDR3 is TGTGCCAGCAGCGTAGCAGGGGGAGGCTACACCTTC. It yields the protein CASSVAGGGYTF.

The V call is TRBV5-1, the J call TRBJ2-5, with TRBD2 as a possible D gene (6 bases). Germline-derived CDR1 and CDR2 are SGHRS and YFSETQ. The CDR3 is made up of 14 amino acids. Trimming pared 5 bases from V and 2 bases from J, leaving 13 bases between. CDR3 loop: CASSFGLPQETQYF. The CDR3, as DNA: TGCGCCAGCAGTTTTGGACTACCTCAAGAGACCCAGTACTTC. Variable domain in full (rest from reference TRBV5-1 and TRBJ2-5): KAGVTQTPRYLIKTRGQQVTLSCSPISGHRSVSWYQQTPGQGLQFLFEYFSETQRNKGNFPGRFSGRQFSNSRSEMNVSTLELGDSALYLCASSFGLPQETQYFGPGTRLLVL.

V usage is TRBV18 and J usage is TRBJ2-3; D not certain. The CDR3 covers 14 residues. The V end was cut by 6 bases, the J end by 4 bases, with 14 bases between. CDR1 is KGHSH, CDR2 LQKENI, per germline. CDR3 nucleotides: TGTGCCAGCTCTCAACTGGACCGGGCAGATACGCAGTATTTT. Protein sequence: CASSQLDRADTQYF.

This clone was detected once. The chain uses TRBV6-6 and TRBJ1-5; TRBD1 agrees at 7 bases. The CDR3 totals 16 residues. J gave up 1 base and V 5 bases, and 8 bases lay outside the gene matches. Germline V gives CDR1 MNHNY, CDR2 SVGAGI (reference sequence). The CDR3 region is CASSLSGGESNQPQHF. For the CDR3, the DNA is TGTGCCAGCAGTCTTTCAGGGGGAGAGAGCAATCAGCCCCAGCATTTT.